These 16 T cell receptor beta chains were all obtained from the same sample, sequenced in a study of T cell clonality in common variable immunodeficiency. Study-wide points: Fewer deletions and N-nucleotide insertions were reportedly seen in common variable immunodeficiency TCR beta sequences.

These receptors' antigens are unknown. The protocol was immunoSEQ multiplex PCR, while the TCRdb copy is restricted to in-frame clones and leaves out a portion. Observed in the sample are roughly 9,000 clones, none of them singletons. Input material: peripheral blood mononuclear cells. The receptors here all came from a human donor with common variable immunodeficiency.

This clone came up many times. Sequencing ends 3 residues short of the CDR3 end; the germline J gene provides the rest. This sequence joins TRBV5-5 and TRBJ1-1; maybe TRBD1 (6 bases). V was trimmed by 4 bases and J by 0 bases, leaving 13 bases between them. CDR1 is SGHKS and CDR2 is YYEKEE in the germline V gene (reference sequence). This CDR3 is built from 15 residues. The covered CDR3 bases are TGTGCCAGCAGCGTGGGACATTTGATGAACACTGAA. Amino acids: CASSVGHLMNTE. From start to end, the CDR3 is CASSVGHLMNTEAFF.

By share of the sample, this clone is medium-sized. The sequenced fragment ends 3 residues before the CDR3 boundary, so the rest is inferred from the germline J gene. The V call is TRBV20-1, the J call TRBJ2-1; possible D gene TRBD1, 6 bases. The germline V gene encodes CDR1 DFQATT and CDR2 SNEGSKA (reference sequence). V lost 1 base and J 0 bases, leaving 13 bases between the germline ends. CDR3 length: 16 residues. The CDR3 here is CSARVRTAYSYNEQFF. CDR3 DNA, as far as it was read: TGCAGTGCTAGAGTCAGGACAGCCTACTCCTACAATGAG.

This clone was detected many times. The CDR3 end falls 3 residues outside the read, so it is completed with the germline J gene. This chain uses TRBV5-1 with TRBJ2-7; TRBD1 is a possible D gene (7 bases). The CDR3 extends over 15 amino acids. Looked up from germline, CDR1 is SGHRS and CDR2 is YFSETQ. The ends were cut back, 4 bases at V and 2 bases at J, with 16 bases in the middle. The chain's CDR3 is CASSAGGQGAYEQYF. Partial CDR3 DNA: TGCGCCAGCAGCGCTGGGGGGCAGGGGGCCTACGAG.

A few counts support this clone. This probably arose from a read error, given a far larger clone one base away. The CDR3 extends 3 residues past the end of the read, so its final part is completed from the germline J gene. The chain has TRBV2 and TRBJ1-6, with D perhaps matching TRBD1 (5 bases). This CDR3 has 12 residues. Germline lookup yields CDR1 SNHLY and CDR2 FYNNEI. The chain's CDR3 is CASSDTGSPLHF. The part of the CDR3 DNA that was read is TGTGCCAGCAGTGACACAGGCAGTCCC.

This clone occurred many times. The read ends 3 residues before the CDR3 terminus; that terminus is restored from the germline J gene. The genes are TRBV5-1 and TRBJ2-3; D perhaps matches TRBD2 (5 bases). The germline gives CDR1 SGHRS, CDR2 YFSETQ. V was trimmed by 6 bases and J by 2 bases, leaving 19 bases between them. The CDR3 contains 16 residues. The CDR3 spells CASTPQPSQSTDTQYF. Partial CDR3 DNA: TGCGCCAGCACCCCGCAGCCTAGCCAATCCACAGATACG.

There are many counts of this clone. The read ends 3 residues early relative to the CDR3; the germline J gene fills the gap. V is TRBV6-2 or TRBV6-3 and J is TRBJ2-5; D call uncertain. Germline V gene sequence: CDR1 MNHEY, CDR2 SVGEGT. The CDR3 is 10 amino acids. V lost 10 bases, J lost 4 bases, and 7 bases lay in between. The sequenced CDR3 bases are TGTGCCATACTTGCAGAGACC. Translation: CAILAET. Given in full, the CDR3 is CAILAETQYF.

Ten or more counts support this clone. The read ends 3 residues early relative to the CDR3; the germline J gene fills the gap. V gene TRBV5-1 combines with J gene TRBJ2-7; 7 bases fit TRBD2. The CDR3 is 15 residues long. The germline V gene encodes CDR1 SGHRS and CDR2 YFSETQ. The ends lost 0 bases at V and 3 bases at J; junction bases unmatched: 6. The CDR3 loop reads CASSLAVLADYEQYF. CDR3 DNA (partial): TGCGCCAGCAGCTTGGCCGTGCTAGCGGACTACGAG. Combining the CDR3 with reference TRBV5-1 and TRBJ2-7 gives the whole variable domain KAGVTQTPRYLIKTRGQQVTLSCSPISGHRSVSWYQQTPGQGLQFLFEYFSETQRNKGNFPGRFSGRQFSNSRSEMNVSTLELGDSALYLCASSLAVLADYEQYFGPGTRLTVT.

This clone was seen at least ten times. The read terminates 3 residues before the CDR3 end, so the remaining end is supplied by the germline J gene. The chain combines TRBV19 with TRBJ1-1; no firm D call. Germline loops: CDR1 LNHDA, CDR2 SQIVND (reference sequence). CDR3 length: 11 residues. The sequenced CDR3 bases are TGTGCCACCCTGGCGGCGAATCGG. Translated: CATLAANR. The whole CDR3 region reads CATLAANRAFF.

This clone showed up many times. The read ends 3 residues shy of where the CDR3 ends; the end is completed using the germline J gene. This sequence joins TRBV7-2 and TRBJ2-1; the D is unclear. V shed 4 bases and J shed 5 bases, with 12 bases lying between them. The CDR3 spans 14 residues. Germline CDR1 SGHTA, CDR2 FQGNSA. The CDR3 DNA, read in part, is TGTGCCAGCAGCTCGCTCCCTAGGAACAATGAG. It yields the protein CASSSLPRNNE. The full CDR3 protein is CASSSLPRNNEQFF.

This clone was recorded many times. The read falls 3 residues short of the CDR3 end, and the missing part is taken from the germline J gene. The genes are TRBV18 and TRBJ1-4; D call uncertain. Germline V gene data show CDR1 as KGHSH and CDR2 as LQKENI. The V gene lost 0 bases and the J gene lost 4 bases, with 9 bases spanning the gap. The CDR3 loop spans 15 amino acids. The part of the CDR3 DNA that was read is TGTGCCAGCTCACCACCCCGAAGCCTTAATGAAAAA. Its translation: CASSPPRSLNEK. The whole CDR3 sequence is CASSPPRSLNEKLFF.

The sample holds many counts of this clone. The read stops 3 residues short of the end of the CDR3; the missing end is completed from the germline J gene. The same CDR3 arises from other DNA sequences in this sample as well. This sequence joins TRBV18 and TRBJ2-1; 15 nucleotides align to TRBD2. Germline V CDR1 and CDR2: KGHSH, LQKENI. CDR3 size: 15 residues. After removal of 3 bases from V and 9 bases from J, the junction contained 3 bases not matched to a gene. Partial CDR3 DNA: TGTGCCAGCTCACCCGGGACTAGCGGGAGGAGTGAG. It codes for CASSPGTSGRSE. The complete CDR3 reads CASSPGTSGRSEQFF. Filled out from reference TRBV18 and TRBJ2-1, the complete variable domain reads NAGVMQNPRHLVRRRGQEARLRCSPMKGHSHVYWYRQLPEEGLKFMVYLQKENIIDESGMPKERFSAEFPKEGPSILRIQQVVRGDSAAYFCASSPGTSGRSEQFFGPGTRLTVL.

Relative to its sample, this clone is medium-sized. The read terminates 3 residues before the CDR3 end, so the remaining end is supplied by the germline J gene. The J gene is TRBJ1-2, the V gene TRBV5-1; D not resolved. Trimming removed 4 bases from V and 0 bases from J, with 7 bases in between. Germline V gene data show CDR1 as SGHRS and CDR2 as YFSETQ. The length of the CDR3 is 13 residues. CDR3 residues: CASSPTANYGYTF. The CDR3 bases that were read are TGCGCCAGCAGCCCTACAGCTAACTATGGC.

In its sample, this clone ranks as medium-sized (0.01 to 0.1%). The read ends 3 residues shy of where the CDR3 ends; the end is completed using the germline J gene. The chain joins TRBV18 to TRBJ1-1; 7 bases are shared with TRBD1. CDR1 and CDR2 (germline): KGHSH, LQKENI. The V gene end was trimmed by 5 bases and the J gene end by 1 base; junction bases not matched to a gene: 1. The CDR3 spans 13 residues. The DNA read from the CDR3 is TGTGCCAGCTCAGGACAGGAGAACACTGAA. This translates into CASSGQENTE. The complete CDR3 reads CASSGQENTEAFF.

By frequency in the sample, this clone is medium-sized. The read falls 3 residues short of the CDR3 end, and the missing part is taken from the germline J gene. The chain couples TRBV30 to TRBJ1-5; D is ambiguous. CDR1 is GTSNPN and CDR2 is SVGIG in the germline V gene (reference sequence). The CDR3 is 13 amino acids. Trimming stripped 2 bases from V and 2 bases from J, with 7 bases between. CDR3 protein: CAWSRQGNQPQHF. The part of the CDR3 DNA that was read is TGTGCCTGGAGTCGGCAGGGCAATCAGCCC.

The table lists this clone with many counts. With the read ending 3 residues before the CDR3 end, the germline J gene is used to fill in that end. The chain carries TRBV19 and TRBJ1-2; D might be TRBD1 (5 bases). This CDR3 contains 11 residues. Looked up from germline, CDR1 is LNHDA and CDR2 is SQIVND (reference sequence). CDR3 bases read: TGTGCCACCGACGGACAATCCGGC. Protein product: CATDGQSG. The full CDR3 sequence reads CATDGQSGYTF.

This clone was seen repeatedly, ten times or more. The read ends 3 residues shy of where the CDR3 ends; the end is completed using the germline J gene. J is TRBJ1-5 and V is TRBV12-3 or TRBV12-4; D may be TRBD1 (5 bases). This CDR3 has 13 residues. The V end lost 2 bases, the J end lost 8 bases, and 10 bases lay between the germline ends. This CDR3 is CASSLSGIEPQHF. The CDR3 DNA, read in part, is TGTGCCAGCAGTTTATCAGGGATAGAGCCC.